There are a few counts of the clone carrying this T cell receptor (beta chain). As yet, its antigen is unknown. Ranging in age from about 6 to 100, the donors were healthy Caucasian individuals from Russia. The data derive from a study of blood T cells in healthy people across ages. CDR1 and CDR2 from the germline V gene are SQVTM and ANQGSEA. V was trimmed by 6 bases and J by 7 bases, leaving 1 base between them. The CDR3 is 8 amino acids. Using a J-beta primer mix together with a sample-barcoded 5' primer, a second PCR was run for about 7 to 12 cycles. Via MiXCR, TCRdb re-called the 5' RACE reads, giving one row per CDR3 protein. The sample lists about 800,000 distinct CDR3 sequences; 20% to 30% were seen once. Study observations and caveats: The study regarded diversity estimates from one million T cells as underestimates.

These sequences were also reported in another study, on T cells of mothers and their children. That source reports: Over 9.5 million reads per mother and around 3 million per child were obtained.

The receptor was derived from a boy aged 10-17 years in good health. The source material was blood. V usage is TRBV29-1 and J usage is TRBJ2-1; D ambiguous. The CDR3 loop reads CSVNEQFF. In DNA form, the CDR3 reads TGCAGCGTGAATGAGCAGTTCTTC.